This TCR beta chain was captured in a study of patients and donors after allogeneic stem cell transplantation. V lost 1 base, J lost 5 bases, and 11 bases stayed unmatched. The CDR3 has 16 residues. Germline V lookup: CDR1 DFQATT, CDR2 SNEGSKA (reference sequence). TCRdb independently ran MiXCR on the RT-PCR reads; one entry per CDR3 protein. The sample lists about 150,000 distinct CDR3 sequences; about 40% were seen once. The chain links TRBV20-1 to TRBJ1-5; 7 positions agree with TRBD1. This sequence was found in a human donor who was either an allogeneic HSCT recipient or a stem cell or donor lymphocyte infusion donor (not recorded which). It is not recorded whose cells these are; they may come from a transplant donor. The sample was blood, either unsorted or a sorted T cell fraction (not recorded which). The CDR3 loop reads CSARVEGQYDHQPQHF. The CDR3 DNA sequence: TGCAGTGCTAGAGTGGAGGGACAGTACGACCATCAGCCCCAGCATTTT.